These T cell receptor beta chains were read from a single sample in a study of Ad26.COV2.S vaccination and SARS-CoV-2 variants. Assay used: immunoSEQ multiplex PCR; TCRdb lists only in-frame clones, some missing. The table includes about 440,000 clones, 90% detected once. This specimen consisted of peripheral blood, obtained in a trial of Ad26.COV2.S vaccine versus placebo. Receptors were obtained from a person between 18 and 65 years old who received the Ad26.COV2.S COVID-19 vaccine or a placebo. CDR3s include the opening cysteine and the closing phenylalanine or tryptophan. The order of the fields is V gene, CDR3 protein.

TRBV6-2/TRBV6-3 CASSYAREQYF
TRBV29-1 CRTSGEREFGDTQYF
TRBV4-2 CASSQDRRQGDNEQFF
TRBV19 CASRSGGANTGELFF
TRBV5-1 CASSYRSEAFF
TRBV19 CASSQVLAKNIQYF
TRBV19 CASSILRLAEMGNTGELFF
TRBV30 CAWSVGTGARSFSGNTIYF
TRBV27 CASRGLAGPDTQYF
TRBV7-3 CASSLTGNTGELFF
TRBV29-1 CSVASGTSGDYEQYF
TRBV24-1 CATSDSSGSSYNEQFF
TRBV3-1/TRBV3-2 CASSQTWGHEKLFF
TRBV2 CASNRGQGYEKLFF
TRBV27 CASNHPGLAGGPTDTQYF
TRBV5-5 CASSHNRARNEQFF